One sample yielded the 10 T cell receptor beta chains listed below, sequenced in a study of blood T cell repertoires in COVID-19. This table comes from immunoSEQ multiplex PCR, and its TCRdb copy is limited to in-frame clones, with some not included. This sample carries approximately 50,000 clones, 75% to 85% of them seen once, and the ten largest clones take roughly 30%. Sequencing used peripheral blood. These receptors were taken from a man between 60 and 75 years old with COVID-19, enrolled during active disease.

This clone came up a few times. CDR3 sequence: CASSDSAGRNQPQHF. In DNA form, the CDR3 reads TGTGCCAGCAGTGACTCGGCGGGGCGGAATCAGCCCCAGCATTTT. The V and J genes are TRBV6-4 and TRBJ1-5; a possible D gene is TRBD1 (5 bases). CDR1 is MRHNA, CDR2 SNTAGT, per germline. The ends were cut back, 0 bases at V and 4 bases at J, with 10 bases in the middle. The CDR3 runs 15 residues.

In DNA, the CDR3 is TGTGCCAGCAGCTCCGGTCCCGGGACAGGGAATAATCAGCCCCAGCATTTT. This encodes CASSSGPGTGNNQPQHF. This chain connects TRBV5-4 to TRBJ1-5, with 9 bases that match TRBD1. CDR3 size: 17 residues. In germline, CDR1 is SGHNT, CDR2 YYREEE (reference sequence). V dropped 3 bases and J dropped 4; count of bases not matched to a gene: 11.

The chain couples TRBV6-6 to TRBJ2-7, with 7 bases identical to TRBD2. Germline lookup yields CDR1 MNHNY and CDR2 SVGAGI (reference sequence). This CDR3 has 14 residues. V was clipped by 2 bases and J by 3 bases; unmatched bases: 4. The CDR3 sequence is CASSYPTSDYEQYF. CDR3 coding DNA: TGTGCCAGCAGTTACCCCACTAGCGACTACGAGCAGTACTTC.

This chain joins TRBV5-4 and TRBJ2-5; TRBD1 matches at 8 bases. The germline CDR1 and CDR2 sequences are SGHNT and YYREEE (reference sequence). CDR3 length equals 15 residues. V shed 3 bases, J shed 3 bases, and the junction held 7 bases outside the gene matches. CDR3 protein: CASSSRQGLEETQYF. CDR3 DNA: TGTGCCAGCAGCTCGCGACAGGGGCTGGAAGAGACCCAGTACTTC. The whole variable domain, filled in from reference TRBV5-4 and TRBJ2-5, reads ETGVTQSPTHLIKTRGQQVTLRCSSQSGHNTVSWYQQALGQGPQFIFQYYREEENGRGNFPPRFSGLQFPNYSSELNVNALELDDSALYLCASSSRQGLEETQYFGPGTRLLVL.

V usage is TRBV6-5 and J usage is TRBJ1-6; D is perhaps TRBD1 (6 bases). CDR3 length: 15 amino acids. The V gene's germline CDR1 is MNHEY and CDR2 SVGAGI. The V gene lost 0 bases and the J gene lost 8 bases, with 11 bases spanning the gap. The CDR3 DNA sequence: TGTGCCAGCAGTTACTCGAACAGGGAGTATTCACCCCTCCACTTT. Its translation: CASSYSNREYSPLHF.

The chain uses TRBV19 and TRBJ2-3; 9 nucleotides agree with TRBD2. This CDR3 spans 17 amino acids. The J segment lost 4 bases and the V segment lost 3 bases, leaving 11 bases of the junction unmatched. Germline values: CDR1 LNHDA, CDR2 SQIVND (reference sequence). The CDR3 DNA is TGTGCCAGTAGTATCCCCCCGGGCGGGGGGGCATCAGATACGCAGTATTTT. Translating it yields CASSIPPGGGASDTQYF.

This clone was recorded once. This rearrangement joins TRBV7-9 to TRBJ1-2; 7 bases map to TRBD1. The CDR3 extends over 14 amino acids. Unmatched junction bases numbered 5, after V lost 3 bases and J lost 4 bases. Per germline, CDR1 SEHNR and CDR2 FQNEAQ (reference sequence). CDR3 sequence (DNA): TGTGCCAGCAGCTTCACAGGGGTTGGCTATGGCTACACCTTC. Protein sequence: CASSFTGVGYGYTF.

The V gene is TRBV18, the J gene TRBJ1-2; 7 bases match TRBD1. CDR1 and CDR2 from the germline V gene are KGHSH and LQKENI. V lost 3 bases, J lost 4 bases, and 8 bases stayed unmatched. The CDR3 totals 15 residues. CDR3 loop: CASSPIGTDAYGYTF. In DNA form, the CDR3 reads TGTGCCAGCTCACCGATAGGGACAGATGCCTATGGCTACACCTTC.

J is TRBJ2-7 and V is TRBV4-1; 10 bases line up with TRBD1. The CDR3 totals 15 residues. The germline V gene encodes CDR1 MGHRA and CDR2 YSYEKL. The V gene end was trimmed by 4 bases and the J gene end by 2 bases; junction bases not matched to a gene: 5. CDR3 sequence: CASSLTGTGAYEQYF. The CDR3 DNA sequence: TGCGCCAGCAGCCTCACCGGGACAGGGGCCTACGAGCAGTACTTC.

Only one count was recorded for this clone. The chain employs TRBV14 and TRBJ2-1, with D possibly TRBD1 on 6 matching bases. This CDR3 comprises 13 residues. The V end lost 4 bases, the J end lost 9 bases, and 13 bases lay between the germline ends. Germline assignment: CDR1 SGHDN and CDR2 FVKESK. CDR3 sequence reads: CASSPRTASEQFF. The CDR3 DNA sequence: TGTGCCAGCAGCCCCAGGACAGCTAGTGAGCAGTTCTTC.